One TCR beta chain is described in this entry. Antigen unknown. A junction boundary mismatches the germline segment, possibly from a read error. The CDR3 runs to 17 residues. From germline, CDR1 is LNHNV and CDR2 YYDKDF (reference sequence). The template for TCR beta VDJ and CDR3 sequence profiling was genomic DNA. TCRdb reanalysed the reads using MiXCR and keeps one entry per CDR3 protein. The profile shows fewer than 250,000 distinct CDR3 sequences, under 50% of them singletons. In patients chosen for sequencing, flow cytometry had shown CD8+CD57+ cell expansion. This entry comes from a study of CD8+CD57+ T cells in acquired aplastic anemia. Study context: An average of 3.2 ug of DNA was obtained from sorted CD4+ and CD8+ cells.

Findings of the study overall: Overlapping CD8+ CDR3 repertoires of patients and controls contained approximately 28 shared sequences.

The sequence was obtained from a human donor with aplastic anemia. This chain uses TRBV15 with TRBJ2-6; 10 bases map to TRBD1. The sample comprised sorted CD4+, CD8+, or CD8+CD57+ T cells (not recorded which) from PBMCs. The CDR3 is CATGRRQGASGANVLTF. The CDR3 nucleotides are TGTGCCACCGGCAGGAGACAGGGGGCGTCTGGGGCCAACGTCCTGACTTTC. Combining the CDR3 with reference TRBV15 and TRBJ2-6 gives the whole variable domain DAMVIQNPRYQVTQFGKPVTLSCSQTLNHNVMYWYQQKSSQAPKLLFHYYDKDFNNEADTPDNFQSRRPNTSFCFLDIRSPGLGDTAMYLCATGRRQGASGANVLTFGAGSRLTVL.